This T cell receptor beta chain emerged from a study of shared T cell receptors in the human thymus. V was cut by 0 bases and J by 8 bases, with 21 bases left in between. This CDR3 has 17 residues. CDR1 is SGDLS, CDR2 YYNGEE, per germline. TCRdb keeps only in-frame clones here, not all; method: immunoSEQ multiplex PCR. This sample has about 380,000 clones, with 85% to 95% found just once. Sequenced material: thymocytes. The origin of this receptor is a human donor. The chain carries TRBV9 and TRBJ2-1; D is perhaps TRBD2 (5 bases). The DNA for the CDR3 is TGTGCCAGCAGCGTAGGAAGTGTGCCTAGGCCCGGGGATGAGCAGTTCTTC. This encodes CASSVGSVPRPGDEQFF.